The 6 T cell receptor beta chains given below trace back to one sample, sequenced in a study of cytomegalovirus exposure and HLA in healthy donors. Use of 60 Vbeta and 13 Jbeta primers characterized the PCR. Assay used: immunoSEQ multiplex PCR; TCRdb lists only in-frame clones, some missing. The table lists about 130,000 clones. Sequencing was done on a sample of PBMCs. These TCRs come from a woman in her 40s in good health and CMV-seropositive.

The V and J genes are TRBV6-1 and TRBJ2-1; 10 positions agree with TRBD2. Per the germline V gene, CDR1 is MNHNS and CDR2 is SASEGT. V shed 1 base, J shed 6 bases, and the junction held 3 bases outside the gene matches. The CDR3 contains 15 residues. CDR3 DNA sequence: TGTGCCAGCAGTGAAGAAGCGGGAGGGCCCAATGAGCAGTTCTTC. This encodes CASSEEAGGPNEQFF.

The V and J genes are TRBV19 and TRBJ1-5; tentative D call: TRBD1 (6 bases). Germline assignment: CDR1 LNHDA and CDR2 SQIVND (reference sequence). V lost 9 bases, J lost 0 bases, and 15 bases lay in between. The CDR3 length is 15 residues. CDR3 DNA: TGTGCCAGCCGGCGGACAGCTAATAGCAATCAGCCCCAGCATTTT. Encoded protein: CASRRTANSNQPQHF.

The chain carries TRBV7-2 and TRBJ2-1, with 7 bases matching TRBD2. V gave up 5 bases and J gave up 1 base; unmatched junction bases: 5. CDR3 size: 15 residues. The germline V gene has CDR1 SGHTA and CDR2 FQGNSA. This CDR3 reads CASSLSGPSYNEQFF. CDR3 in DNA: TGTGCCAGCAGCCTTAGCGGGCCGTCCTACAATGAGCAGTTCTTC.

The CDR3 region is CASNLLAGSYNEQFF. CDR3 DNA: TGTGCCAGTAACTTACTAGCGGGGTCATACAATGAGCAGTTCTTC. The rearrangement joins TRBV19 to TRBJ2-1, with 10 positions matching TRBD2. V shed 7 bases and J 4 bases; nucleotides not matched to a gene: 7. Germline V gene sequence: CDR1 LNHDA, CDR2 SQIVND (reference sequence). The CDR3 has 15 residues.

The chain joins TRBV15 to TRBJ2-3; perhaps TRBD2 as D (6 bases). Trimming took off 4 bases at V and 4 bases at J, with 21 bases between the two ends. This CDR3 has 17 residues. Germline V lookup: CDR1 LNHNV, CDR2 YYDKDF (reference sequence). The CDR3 nucleotides read TGTGCCACCAGCAAACTCGGGACTCGAGAAAGGTCAGATACGCAGTATTTT. Translation gives CATSKLGTRERSDTQYF.

The genes are TRBV28 and TRBJ1-2; D possibly corresponds to TRBD1 (6 bases). Between the trimmed V and J ends, which lost 6 bases and 7 bases, there was a span of 18 bases. CDR3 length equals 14 residues. Germline V gene data show CDR1 as MDHEN and CDR2 as SYDVKM. CDR3 coding DNA: TGTGCCAGCAGCCCCCGGGGGGCGCTTCCTGGCTACACCTTC. This sequence encodes CASSPRGALPGYTF.